This TCR beta chain came from a study of blood T cell repertoires in COVID-19. Study details: Samples representing acute and convalescent COVID-19 were sourced from the United States, Italy and Spain.

The Seattle patients, enrolled during active infection, were followed longitudinally. V was clipped by 6 bases and J by 2 bases; unmatched bases: 8. The CDR3 covers 15 residues. Germline lookup yields CDR1 SQVTM and CDR2 ANQGSEA. Original handling: Estimated nucleated cell counts came from reference gene primer amplification. Profiling relied on immunoSEQ multiplex PCR, and the TCRdb table lists in-frame clones only, not all of them. Clone size and V and J calls were adopted from that table, with D and trimming inferred from the DNA. This table has 450,000 or so clones, about 90% appearing once. Sequencing used peripheral blood. The chain links TRBV29-1 to TRBJ2-1; 9 bases are shared with TRBD2. This TCR derives from a man between 18 and 29 years old with COVID-19, enrolled during active disease. DNA of the CDR3: TGCAGCGTGGGAGGGGGACTAGCACCCTACAATGAGCAGTTCTTC. The encoded protein is CSVGGGLAPYNEQFF.